Included here is one T cell receptor beta chain sequence, with context. Sequencing used immunoSEQ multiplex PCR; TCRdb keeps in-frame clones, though not all of them. The top ten hold 2.9% of the sample, which has fewer than 85,000 clones, around 86% seen once. As for time point: baseline, week 1 (first vaccination visit). Treatment described: pre-vaccination baseline after standard-of-care therapy. This sample was included in a study of a mutant IDH1 vaccine in newly diagnosed glioma. Whole-study context: Receipt of radiotherapy, temozolomide, or both preceded the study, and most received both.

V shed 2 bases, J shed 0 bases, and the junction held 6 bases outside the gene matches. CDR1 GTSNPN and CDR2 SVGIG come from the germline V gene (reference sequence). There are 15 residues in the CDR3. The input for sequencing was PBMCs, taken from a glioma patient treated with radiotherapy, temozolomide or both. The chain employs TRBV30 and TRBJ2-7; 8 bases map to TRBD1. This receptor was obtained from a man under 40 with glioma. CDR3 region: CAWSPRDRSSYEQYF. The CDR3 bases are TGTGCCTGGAGTCCCCGGGACAGGAGCTCCTACGAGCAGTACTTC.